This TCR beta chain was sequenced in a study of blood T cell repertoires in COVID-19 (TCRdb year 2020). Study-wide context: Samples covering the acute and convalescent phases of COVID-19 were provided by collaborators in the United States, Italy and Spain. The prospective study material was composed of cDNA or gDNA derived from T cells, B-cell-depleted T cells, or PBMCs. The samples were drawn from the first 160 participants of the ongoing ImmuneRACE study and from about 1,200 subjects provided by 6 global collaborators. The dataset comprised deeply sampled blood TCRbeta repertoires from subjects exposed to, actively infected with, or recovered from COVID-19. A de-identified subject ID, COVID-19 status, age in years and sex were almost always included in the sample metadata. Where HLA class I and class II types were available, the types were taken from metadata supplied by the sample provider, not from assay-based typing. The repertoires were made available in a free public database intended to serve as a resource for research on the immune response to SARS-CoV-2.

As concerns this clone: Its specific antigen is unknown. Base qualities are not at hand, and no much larger clone is one base apart.

TCRbeta CDR3 regions were amplified from genomic DNA by means of the immunoSEQ Assay, a bias-controlled multiplex PCR. Under the source paper's analysis protocol: Within the assay, amplification of reference gene primers was used to estimate how many nucleated cells each sample contained. Sequence reads were collapsed and filtered to measure the absolute abundance of every unique TCRbeta CDR3 rearrangement. For each sample, productive Simpson clonality was calculated as the square root of Simpson's diversity index over productive rearrangements. TCRdb carries this immuneACCESS record with in-frame sequences only. Its versions omit some clonotypes, under half of them owing to an unresolved V gene in the studies checked, with the rest unexplained. V and J calls and clone size are as listed in that table; D and trimming were resolved from the DNA. The sample profile shows about 150,000 clones; roughly 84% of them were found once. Around 7% of the sample goes to the ten largest clones.

The CDR3 covers 13 residues, taking in both the cysteine and the phenylalanine. Of the read, only the CDR3 DNA is kept; its 39 bases are in frame from base 1. V is pared back by 4 bases and J by 5 bases, with 11 bases lying between the germline termini. CDR1 and CDR2 were assigned from the germline V gene as MDHEN and SYDVKM. Points the paper makes about the study in general: How much clinical and demographic metadata was included differed by source and by participant, and the metadata was provided uncurated.

In Seattle, one collaborating source enrolled patients while the infection was active and tracked those patients longitudinally over the course of disease. Each collaborating institution followed its own protocols to collect whole blood in K2EDTA tubes. Collaborator samples were shipped for TCRbeta analysis as frozen whole blood, isolated PBMCs, or DNA extracted from either sample type. This clonotype originated in an elderly man with COVID-19, enrolled during active disease. The sequence links TRBV28 to TRBJ2-5; the D segment could be TRBD1, given 6 matching bases. The sample was peripheral blood. The CDR3 sequence is CASSYTGRETQYF. The sequence in DNA is TGTGCCAGCAGTTACACAGGGCGGGAGACCCAGTACTTC. The full variable domain, completed from the reference TRBV28 and TRBJ2-5 proteins outside the CDR3, reads DVKVTQSSRYLVKRTGEKVFLECVQDMDHENMFWYRQDPGLGLRLIYFSYDVKMKEKGDIPEGYSVSREKKERFSLILESASTNQTSMYLCASSYTGRETQYFGPGTRLLVL.